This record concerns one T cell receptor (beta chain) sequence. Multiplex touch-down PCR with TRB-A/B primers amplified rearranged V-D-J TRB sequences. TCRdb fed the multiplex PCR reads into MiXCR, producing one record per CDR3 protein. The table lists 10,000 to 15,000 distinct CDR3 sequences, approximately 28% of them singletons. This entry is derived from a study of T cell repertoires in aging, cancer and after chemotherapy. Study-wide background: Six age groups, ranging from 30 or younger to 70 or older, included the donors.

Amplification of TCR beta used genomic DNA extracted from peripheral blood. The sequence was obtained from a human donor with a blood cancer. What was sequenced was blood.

CDR3 DNA sequence: TGTGCCAGCCGCTTCCTACCAGGGGAGTTCGGGGAGCTGTTTTTT. Translation gives CASRFLPGEFGELFF. The J gene is TRBJ2-2, the V gene TRBV28; the D gene is possibly TRBD1 (6 bases). V lost 8 bases to trimming and J lost 7 bases, with 20 bases between them. In germline, CDR1 is MDHEN, CDR2 SYDVKM. The CDR3 extends over 15 amino acids.